This T cell receptor (beta chain) is drawn from a study of OX40 agonist ivuxolimab in advanced cancers. The CDR3 loop spans 15 amino acids. The method was immunoSEQ multiplex PCR; TCRdb's version includes in-frame clones alone and lacks a portion of them. The sample records approximately 32,000 clones, roughly 87% being singletons. This receptor was identified in an adult with an advanced solid tumor such as melanoma, head and neck, liver or kidney cancer. The sample consisted of CD4+ or CD8+ T cells sorted from blood, taken in a trial of the OX40 agonist ivuxolimab. The chain joins TRBV7-5 to TRBJ2-5. TRBV7-5 is listed as a pseudogene. This chain's CDR3 is CARTLQGDRQETQYF. The CDR3 nucleotides are TGTGCCAGAACCCTACAAGGGGACCGCCAAGAGACCCAGTACTTC.